This T cell receptor beta chain was obtained from a study of vaccination effects on CD4 cells after COVID-19. Background on the study: Median timing of post-vaccine samples was 72 days after the second dose.

ViraFEST expansion of antigen-specific CD4+ T cells with viral peptide pools preceded sequencing. Isolating CD4+ T cells followed approximately 11 days of culture. It was two doses of either the BNT162b2 or mRNA-1273 vaccine that participants received. The CDR3 extends over 13 amino acids. Germline CDR1 is SGHRS and CDR2 is YFSETQ. Trimming shortened V by 0 bases and J by 4 bases, and 8 bases separated the two germline ends. Data came from immunoSEQ multiplex PCR; TCRdb stores just in-frame clones and leaves some out. The sample has 25,000 to 30,000 clones; roughly 74% are singletons. Comment on this clone: Its antigen is not identified.

This receptor was identified in a human donor who received a COVID-19 vaccine. Sequencing used CD4+ T cells from PBMCs cultured with HCoV-OC43 spike peptides, obtained after COVID-19 vaccination. Noted subset: HCoV-OC43 spike overlapping peptide pool stimulation. The chain couples TRBV5-1 to TRBJ2-7; D call uncertain. The CDR3 sequence: CASSLGSSYEQYF. The CDR3 nucleotides read TGCGCCAGCAGCTTGGGATCCAGTTACGAGCAGTACTTC.